What follows are 27 T cell receptor beta chains derived from one specimen sequenced in a study of blood T cell repertoires in COVID-19 (dated by TCRdb to about 2020). The method behind the library was the immunoSEQ multiplex PCR assay. The table comes from immuneACCESS by way of TCRdb, which keeps in-frame sequences with V and J called. Part of the clones is missing from these tables; in studies checked, under half for an unresolved V gene and the rest for unknown reasons. In all, the sample holds roughly 120,000 clones, and 60% to 85% of those were seen once. The ten biggest clones cover more than 4% of the sample. The sequenced material came from peripheral blood. The receptor source for this set is a human donor in a cohort sampled during active or convalescent COVID-19.

The chain combines TRBV24-1 with TRBJ2-2; a possible D gene is TRBD2 (5 bases). The CDR3 consists of 17 residues. The V gene lost 3 bases and the J gene lost 1 base, with 14 bases spanning the gap. Looked up from germline, CDR1 is KGHDR and CDR2 is SFDVKD. This chain's CDR3 is CATSDESWTVNTGELFF. The CDR3 bases are TGTGCCACCAGTGATGAATCCTGGACTGTGAACACCGGGGAGCTGTTTTTT.

The chain carries TRBV24-1 and TRBJ2-2; 9 bases are shared with TRBD1. J lost 2 bases, V lost 5 bases, and 5 bases had no gene match. The CDR3 loop spans 16 amino acids. Germline CDR1 and CDR2: KGHDR and SFDVKD. CDR3 amino acids: CATSAQDRGNTGELFF. In DNA form, the CDR3 reads TGTGCCACCAGTGCCCAGGACAGGGGAAACACCGGGGAGCTGTTTTTT.

The chain combines TRBV28 with TRBJ2-6, with 7 bases fitting TRBD2. The CDR3 loop spans 17 amino acids. Germline values: CDR1 MDHEN, CDR2 SYDVKM. The J segment lost 3 bases and the V segment lost 3 bases, leaving 8 bases of the junction unmatched. The CDR3 DNA reads as TGTGCCAGCAGTTTGAACGGGAGGTCCCTTGGGGCCAACGTCCTGACTTTC. Translated, it gives CASSLNGRSLGANVLTF.

This rearrangement joins TRBV6-2 or TRBV6-3 to TRBJ2-1; the D gene is possibly TRBD2 (6 bases). V was pared by 2 bases and J by 0 bases, with 17 bases between. The CDR3 is 18 residues long. Germline CDR1 reads MNHEY; CDR2 reads SVGEGT. The CDR3 DNA reads as TGTGCCAGCAGTTACCCCCGGGGGTTACGTACCTCCTACAATGAGCAGTTCTTC. It encodes CASSYPRGLRTSYNEQFF.

The genes are TRBV30 and TRBJ1-1, with 8 nucleotides matching TRBD1. Trimming cost V 5 bases and J 7 bases; bases outside gene matches: 9. Germline V gives CDR1 GTSNPN, CDR2 SVGIG (reference sequence). The CDR3 is made up of 13 amino acids. The CDR3 sequence is CAWRRQGIGEAFF. CDR3 nucleotides: TGTGCCTGGCGCCGACAGGGGATCGGTGAAGCTTTCTTT.

This clone appeared a few times. The chain is built from TRBV7-3 and TRBJ1-6; perhaps TRBD1 as D (5 bases). The CDR3 is made up of 14 amino acids. V was clipped by 3 bases and J by 4 bases, with 7 bases between them. In germline, CDR1 is SGHTA, CDR2 FQGTGA. The CDR3 sequence is CASSFDSYNSPLHF. Written as DNA, the CDR3 is TGTGCCAGCAGCTTCGACAGTTATAATTCACCCCTCCACTTT. Full variable domain (outside the CDR3, taken from reference TRBV7-3 and TRBJ1-6): GAGVSQTPSNKVTEKGKYVELRCDPISGHTALYWYRQSLGQGPEFLIYFQGTGAADDSGLPNDRFFAVRPEGSVSTLKIQRTERGDSAVYLCASSFDSYNSPLHFGNGTRLTVT.

The V and J genes are TRBV7-2 and TRBJ2-7; 10 nucleotides align to TRBD1. CDR3 length equals 14 residues. The junction had 4 bases not matched to a gene; V was cut back by 5 bases and J by 3 bases. Germline V lookup: CDR1 SGHTA, CDR2 FQGNSA. CDR3 sequence reads: CASSKDRGNYEQYF. The CDR3, as DNA: TGTGCCAGCAGCAAGGACAGGGGGAACTACGAGCAGTACTTC.

V usage is TRBV13 and J usage is TRBJ1-1, with D tentatively TRBD1 (6 bases). Germline V gene lookup returns CDR1 PRHDT and CDR2 FYEKMQ (reference sequence). This CDR3 is 15 amino acids long. Trimming took 8 bases from V and 0 from J, leaving 16 bases between them. CDR3 sequence: CASSAGGRLNTEAFF. CDR3 in DNA: TGTGCCAGCTCGGCGGGGGGCAGACTGAACACTGAAGCTTTCTTT.

V gene TRBV7-9 combines with J gene TRBJ2-5; D call uncertain. CDR3 length: 13 amino acids. Deletions cut 3 bases from V and 1 base from J, with 6 bases between. Per germline, CDR1 SEHNR and CDR2 FQNEAQ (reference sequence). The DNA of the CDR3 is TGTGCCAGCAGCTTCTTGGCCCAAGAGACCCAGTACTTC. Amino acids: CASSFLAQETQYF.

The V and J genes are TRBV2 and TRBJ2-7; 7 bases are a match to TRBD2. This CDR3 contains 17 residues. V dropped 7 bases and J dropped 2; count of bases not matched to a gene: 17. Germline V gene data show CDR1 as SNHLY and CDR2 as FYNNEI. CDR3 DNA sequence: TGTGCCAGCACTTACCCCGGGAGGCCCCCCTTAACCTACGAGCAGTACTTC. This encodes CASTYPGRPPLTYEQYF.

The genes are TRBV28 and TRBJ1-5; D remains ambiguous. Germline CDR1 reads MDHEN; CDR2 reads SYDVKM. There are 13 residues in the CDR3. The V end was cut by 5 bases, the J end by 4 bases, with 9 bases between. The CDR3 protein is CASSPGRNQPQHF. In DNA form, the CDR3 reads TGTGCCAGCAGTCCGGGGAGGAATCAGCCCCAGCATTTT.

V is TRBV7-8 and J is TRBJ2-7; 7 bases line up with TRBD2. The germline CDR1 and CDR2 sequences are SGHVS and FQNEAQ. The CDR3 extends over 14 amino acids. With V trimmed by 2 bases and J by 5 bases, 6 bases remained unmatched. In nucleotides, the CDR3 is TGTGCCAGCAGCTTATATGGGGGGAGGGACGAGCAGTACTTC. This encodes CASSLYGGRDEQYF.

The chain uses TRBV5-1 and TRBJ1-1; a weak D match, TRBD1 (5 bases). Trimming removed 1 base from V and 2 bases from J, with 18 bases in between. CDR3 size: 17 residues. Germline CDR1 SGHRS, CDR2 YFSETQ. The CDR3 region is CASSLNPVGRGNTEAFF. Here the CDR3 DNA reads TGCGCCAGCAGCTTGAATCCAGTAGGTAGGGGAAACACTGAAGCTTTCTTT.

The chain has TRBV14 and TRBJ2-7; 7 bases agree with TRBD2. The length of the CDR3 is 15 residues. V was pared by 4 bases and J by 5 bases, with 11 bases of the junction left unmatched. Germline loops: CDR1 SGHDN, CDR2 FVKESK. The DNA for the CDR3 is TGTGCCAGCAGCCCCAGGCTGGGAGGGGCTAACGAGCAGTACTTC. Encoded protein: CASSPRLGGANEQYF.

The V gene is TRBV5-1, the J gene TRBJ1-4, with D possibly being TRBD1 (5 bases). CDR1 and CDR2 (germline): SGHRS, YFSETQ. The V end was cut by 0 bases, the J end by 0 bases, with 12 bases between. The CDR3 covers 17 residues. The CDR3 reads CASSLARDRPTNEKLFF. The CDR3 DNA follows: TGCGCCAGCAGCTTGGCCAGGGATCGACCAACTAATGAAAAACTGTTTTTT.

J is TRBJ2-2 and V is TRBV6-2 or TRBV6-3, with D maybe TRBD1 (5 bases). V dropped 5 bases and J dropped 0 bases, with 19 bases sitting between them. Germline CDR1 MNHEY, CDR2 SVGEGT. This CDR3 comprises 18 residues. CDR3 amino acids: CASSIRTDRFANTGELFF. In DNA, the CDR3 is TGTGCCAGCAGTATTCGTACTGACAGATTCGCGAACACCGGGGAGCTGTTTTTT.

This clone was seen a few times. CDR3 region: CASSSRDRPNGYTF. As DNA, the CDR3 is TGTGCCAGCAGTTCCCGGGACAGGCCTAACGGCTACACCTTC. The chain is built from TRBV27 and TRBJ1-2, with TRBD1 matching 8 bases. V lost 4 bases and J lost 8; bases outside the gene matches: 9. The CDR3 extends over 14 amino acids. From germline, CDR1 is MNHEY and CDR2 SMNVEV (reference sequence).

The chain employs TRBV5-1 and TRBJ2-7; possibly TRBD2 for D (5 bases). Germline V lookup: CDR1 SGHRS, CDR2 YFSETQ. V was cut by 3 bases and J by 1 base, with 11 bases left in between. The CDR3 extends over 14 amino acids. DNA of the CDR3: TGCGCCAGCAGCTGGGGTCCGGGGTCCTACGAGCAGTACTTC. This translates into CASSWGPGSYEQYF.

The rearrangement joins TRBV29-1 to TRBJ2-1; a possible D gene is TRBD2 (5 bases). V lost 7 bases to trimming and J lost 0 bases, with 10 bases between them. This CDR3 region has 13 residues. Germline V gives CDR1 SQVTM, CDR2 ANQGSEA. The CDR3 loop is CSADRGSYNEQFF. CDR3 sequence (DNA): TGCAGCGCTGACCGGGGCTCCTACAATGAGCAGTTCTTC.

The rearrangement links TRBV9 to TRBJ2-5; tentative D call: TRBD2 (7 bases). CDR3 length: 13 residues. V was shortened by 3 bases and J by 6 bases, with 12 bases between the two germline ends. Germline V gene sequence: CDR1 SGDLS, CDR2 YYNGEE. The CDR3 coding sequence is TGTGCCAGCAGCGGGGGGGGCTCGCAGACCCAGTACTTC. Translation gives CASSGGGSQTQYF.

The genes are TRBV7-9 and TRBJ2-1; the match to TRBD2 covers 8 bases. The CDR3 loop spans 17 amino acids. Germline V gene data show CDR1 as SEHNR and CDR2 as FQNEAQ (reference sequence). The V and J ends lost 5 bases and 0 bases, in that order; junction bases with no gene match: 9. CDR3 nucleotide sequence: TGTGCCAGCAGCAAAATGACTAGCGCTTACTCCTACAATGAGCAGTTCTTC. Protein sequence: CASSKMTSAYSYNEQFF.

The chain links TRBV6-5 to TRBJ1-1; 11 bases fit TRBD1. The CDR3 covers 15 residues. The J segment lost 3 bases and the V segment lost 5 bases, leaving 5 bases of the junction unmatched. Germline CDR1 is MNHEY and CDR2 is SVGAGI. In DNA, the CDR3 is TGTGCCAGCAGTATAAGGACAGGGGGCTACACTGAAGCTTTCTTT. The encoded protein is CASSIRTGGYTEAFF.

Here the CDR3 DNA reads TGTGCCAGCAGCCAACCTACAGGGGCGGAAGGTTCAAACTATGGCTACACCTTC. As protein: CASSQPTGAEGSNYGYTF. V gene TRBV3-1 (or the pseudogene TRBV3-2) combines with J gene TRBJ1-2; TRBD1 matches at 7 bases. Unmatched junction bases numbered 14, after V lost 2 bases and J lost 2 bases. The CDR3 consists of 18 residues. The germline V gene encodes CDR1 LGHDT and CDR2 YNNKEL (reference sequence).

This chain connects TRBV2 to TRBJ1-1, with TRBD1 matching over 8 bases. The CDR3 contains 16 residues. V trimming: 6 bases; J trimming: 8 bases; junction bases outside the gene matches: 17. In germline, CDR1 is SNHLY, CDR2 FYNNEI. The CDR3 sequence is CASRGTPRQGSKEAFF. CDR3 DNA: TGTGCCAGCAGAGGGACCCCACGACAGGGGAGTAAGGAAGCTTTCTTT.

The J gene is TRBJ1-4, the V gene TRBV19, with 7 bases lining up with TRBD1. Trimming cost V 4 bases and J 11 bases; bases outside gene matches: 13. CDR3 length: 15 residues. Germline V gene lookup returns CDR1 LNHDA and CDR2 SQIVND (reference sequence). This CDR3 reads CASSTTGREGLKLFF. In nucleotides, the CDR3 is TGTGCCAGTAGTACGACAGGGCGTGAAGGGCTTAAACTGTTTTTT.

In DNA, the CDR3 is TGTGCCATCAGTGGCGAACAGGGTAGTACCCTCCACTTT. This sequence encodes CAISGEQGSTLHF. The chain uses TRBV10-3 and TRBJ1-6; the D gene is possibly TRBD1 (6 bases). Trimming shortened V by 4 bases and J by 14 bases, and 15 bases separated the two germline ends. CDR1 is ENHRY, CDR2 SYGVKD, per germline. The CDR3 loop spans 13 amino acids.

V gene TRBV20-1 combines with J gene TRBJ2-7; D not resolved. This CDR3 has 11 residues. The germline gives CDR1 DFQATT, CDR2 SNEGSKA (reference sequence). V was shortened by 6 bases and J by 3 bases, with 9 bases between the two germline ends. In nucleotides, the CDR3 is TGCAGTGCCGGTTCCCTCTACGAGCAGTACTTC. Translation gives CSAGSLYEQYF.